One sample yielded the 8 T cell receptor beta chains listed below, sequenced in a study of regulatory T cells in long-lasting Graves disease (dated by TCRdb to 2020 to 2022). To prepare the library, multiplex PCR was applied. Sequencing instrument: Illumina HiSeq 4000. TCR beta libraries were built with iRepertoire HTBI primers and Arm-PCR amplification of CDR3 regions. TCRdb applied fastp at Q25 and MiXCR to the public reads, then kept only in-frame beta chains. Identical CDR3 proteins give one entry, which carries the most common genes and DNA. Present in this sample are 450,000 to 600,000 distinct CDR3 sequences, around 15% of which were seen just once. Of the sample, 9% to 15% is held by the ten largest clones. The intended sense of this specimen's time point label: newly diagnosed GD, antithyroid drugs for less than 3 months. RNA was extracted from PBMCs in TRIzol for both TCR sequencing and RNA sequencing.

These data were likewise used in another study, on T cells in Graves' hyperthyroidism and ophthalmopathy.

The input for sequencing was peripheral blood mononuclear cells (PBMCs), taken at new diagnosis, from a patient treated with antithyroid drugs. Receptors originate from a man aged 35 to 55 with Graves disease. Donor details come from another sample of the same person, matched by shared clones.

This clonotype showed up just a few times. A much larger clone lies a single base off, so this may be a read error. The V call is TRBV28, the J call TRBJ2-1, with 13 bases fitting TRBD2. The V gene's germline CDR1 is MDHEN and CDR2 SYDVKM. The CDR3 is made up of 15 amino acids. CDR3 amino acids: CASSTTSGRAHEQLF. DNA of the CDR3: TGTGCCAGCAGCACTACTAGCGGGAGGGCCCATGAGCAGCTCTTC. The whole variable domain, filled in from reference TRBV28 and TRBJ2-1, reads DVKVTQSSRYLVKRTGEKVFLECVQDMDHENMFWYRQDPGLGLRLIYFSYDVKMKEKGDIPEGYSVSREKKERFSLILESASTNQTSMYLCASSTTSGRAHEQLFGPGTRLTVL.

Turning to this clonotype: A junction end diverges from the germline sequence, so it may reflect a read error. This sequence joins TRBV19 and TRBJ2-1; D is undetermined. Germline lookup yields CDR1 LNHDA and CDR2 SQIVND (reference sequence). There are 16 residues in the CDR3. CDR3 DNA: TGTGCCAGTAGTGTAGATGCCTCTAGCTCCTACAATGAGCAGTTCTTC. Translation: CASSVDASSSYNEQFF.

This clonotype was seen ten or more times. This chain connects TRBV28 to TRBJ2-6; D gene ambiguous. The CDR3 runs 15 residues. Germline loops: CDR1 MDHEN, CDR2 SYDVKM. V shed 2 bases and J shed 0 bases, with 5 bases lying between them. The DNA of the CDR3 is TGTGCCAGCAGTTTACCGAGCTCTGGGGCCAACGTCCTGACTTTC. Residues: CASSLPSSGANVLTF. Filled out from reference TRBV28 and TRBJ2-6, the complete variable domain reads DVKVTQSSRYLVKRTGEKVFLECVQDMDHENMFWYRQDPGLGLRLIYFSYDVKMKEKGDIPEGYSVSREKKERFSLILESASTNQTSMYLCASSLPSSGANVLTFGAGSRLTVL.

In this sample, this clonotype turned up a few times. The chain combines TRBV6-1 with TRBJ2-2, with 10 bases lining up with TRBD2. This CDR3 has 17 residues. V was clipped by 4 bases and J by 6 bases; unmatched bases: 11. Germline CDR1 MNHNS, CDR2 SASEGT. CDR3 coding DNA: TGTGCCAGCAGTGCCGTAAGCGGGAGGGCCTATTCCGGGGAGCTGTTTTTT. It translates to CASSAVSGRAYSGELFF.

The rearrangement uses TRBV3-1 and TRBJ1-3, with 9 bases identical to TRBD1. The CDR3 totals 17 residues. V dropped 4 bases and J dropped 2; count of bases not matched to a gene: 9. Germline V gene lookup returns CDR1 LGHDT and CDR2 YNNKEL (reference sequence). The DNA of the CDR3 is TGTGCCAGCAGCCGGCTTCCGGGACAGGGAGCTGGAAACACCATATATTTT. It codes for CASSRLPGQGAGNTIYF.

Comments on this clonotype: The junction departs from the called germline gene at one end, perhaps through a read error. This chain connects TRBV7-9 to TRBJ2-3; TRBD2 is a possible D gene (6 bases). This CDR3 region has 13 residues. Germline lookup yields CDR1 SEHNR and CDR2 FQNEAQ (reference sequence). The CDR3 DNA reads TGCGCCAGCTGGCGGGGTAGCACAGATATGCAGTATTTT. It translates to CASWRGSTDMQYF.

This clonotype showed up many times. The chain joins TRBV20-1 to TRBJ2-5; D not resolved. Germline values: CDR1 DFQATT, CDR2 SNEGSKA (reference sequence). V dropped 0 bases and J dropped 4 bases, with 9 bases sitting between them. The CDR3 has 13 amino acids. The CDR3 loop is CSARDPFPETQYF. CDR3 DNA sequence: TGCAGTGCTAGAGATCCCTTCCCAGAGACCCAGTACTTC.

This clonotype was recorded a few times. The V and J genes are TRBV12-3 or TRBV12-4 and TRBJ2-7, with TRBD2 matching over 9 bases. The CDR3 extends over 15 amino acids. With 3 bases clipped from V and 0 bases from J, the junction kept 3 bases outside the gene matches. The CDR3 reads CASSFRGRASYEQYF. CDR3 nucleotides: TGTGCCAGCAGTTTTCGCGGGAGGGCCTCCTACGAGCAGTACTTC.